Presented here are 14 T cell receptor beta chains from one specimen sequenced in a study of T-cell reconstitution after alpha-beta-depleted transplantation in children. Using unique molecular identifiers, the investigators prepared the TCRbeta library. TCRdb fed the PCR reads into MiXCR, producing one record per CDR3 protein. The data show hundreds of thousands of distinct CDR3 sequences, with roughly 9.1% seen just once and 7.5% held by the top ten. The starting material was PBMCs, obtained before TCRalphabeta/CD19-depleted stem cell transplant. Receptors were obtained from a boy in the first two years of life with acute myeloid leukemia, due to receive a stem cell transplant.

This clonotype has a count of ten or more. The chain couples TRBV4-2 to TRBJ1-1, with 11 bases that match TRBD1. Germline lookup yields CDR1 LGHNA and CDR2 YNFKEQ. This CDR3 comprises 16 residues. After removal of 0 bases from V and 5 bases from J, the junction contained 5 bases not matched to a gene. The CDR3 nucleotides read TGTGCCAGCAGCCAAGATATGGGACAGGGGGAAACTGAAGCTTTCTTT. Its translation: CASSQDMGQGETEAFF.

There are many counts of this clonotype. This chain joins TRBV6-1 and TRBJ1-5; D is unclear. Germline V gives CDR1 MNHNS, CDR2 SASEGT. The CDR3 runs to 13 residues. V dropped 2 bases and J dropped 4 bases, with 6 bases sitting between them. This CDR3 reads CASSEMVNQPQHF. The CDR3 DNA reads TGTGCCAGCAGTGAAATGGTTAATCAGCCCCAGCATTTT.

This clonotype appeared a few times. The rearrangement uses TRBV29-1 and TRBJ2-7, with D possibly TRBD1 on 6 matching bases. The CDR3 contains 13 residues. The germline V gene has CDR1 SQVTM and CDR2 ANQGSEA. Trimming took 7 bases from V and 4 from J, leaving 17 bases between them. The CDR3 DNA sequence: TGCAGCGCCCTCGGGACACAAACTTACGAGCAGTACTTC. Its protein is CSALGTQTYEQYF.

In the case of this clonotype: This may stem from a read error, because a much larger clone lies one nucleotide away. The chain joins TRBV11-1 to TRBJ2-7; TRBD1 aligns across 11 bases. The V and J ends lost 5 bases and 5 bases, in that order; junction bases with no gene match: 5. The CDR3 is 14 residues long. Germline assignment: CDR1 SGHAT and CDR2 FQDESV (reference sequence). The CDR3 protein is CASSPSGQGDEQYF. DNA for the CDR3: TGTGCCAGCAGCCCGTCGGGACAGGGGGACGAGCAGTACTTC.

This clonotype was detected many times. In DNA, the CDR3 is TGCGCCAGCAGCCAAGATCTGGGCGGGAGAGGAGATACGCAGTATTTT. Protein: CASSQDLGGRGDTQYF. This chain links TRBV4-3 with TRBJ2-3; TRBD2 aligns across 7 bases. The V gene end was trimmed by 0 bases and the J gene end by 5 bases; junction bases not matched to a gene: 8. Germline-derived CDR1 and CDR2 are LGHNA and YSLEER. The CDR3 is 16 residues long.

This clonotype was seen more than once but under ten times. The chain has TRBV30 and TRBJ2-5; 10 bases agree with TRBD2. Trimming cost V 1 base and J 5 bases; bases outside gene matches: 13. Germline values: CDR1 GTSNPN, CDR2 SVGIG (reference sequence). CDR3 length equals 17 residues. The CDR3, as DNA: TGTGCCTGGAGTGCCTTAGCGGGGGGCCTTCCAAGGGAGACCCAGTACTTC. It is translated as CAWSALAGGLPRETQYF.

This clonotype was detected ten times or more. J is TRBJ2-3 and V is TRBV29-1; the D gene could be TRBD1 or TRBD2 (5 bases each). Germline CDR1 and CDR2: SQVTM and ANQGSEA. This CDR3 spans 14 amino acids. Trimming shortened V by 4 bases and J by 0 bases, and 11 bases separated the two germline ends. CDR3 sequence (DNA): TGCAGCGTTGCCGGGACGTCTAGCACAGATACGCAGTATTTT. Protein: CSVAGTSSTDTQYF.

In this sample, this clonotype turned up many times. J is TRBJ1-2 and V is TRBV29-1, with D hard to call. This CDR3 spans 14 amino acids. Germline CDR1 and CDR2: SQVTM and ANQGSEA. The V end lost 5 bases, the J end lost 4 bases, and 17 bases lay between the germline ends. The CDR3 region is CSVSSGSGLYGYTF. The CDR3, as DNA: TGCAGCGTTTCCTCCGGTTCTGGACTCTATGGCTACACCTTC.

This clonotype was recorded many times. The rearrangement uses TRBV5-1 and TRBJ2-1; 7 positions agree with TRBD1. This CDR3 comprises 15 residues. V lost 2 bases to trimming and J lost 2 bases; unmatched junction nucleotides: 4. Germline assignment: CDR1 SGHRS and CDR2 YFSETQ. CDR3 sequence (DNA): TGCGCCAGCAGCTTCACAGGGGCCACCTACAATGAGCAGTTCTTC. It encodes CASSFTGATYNEQFF.

This clonotype was counted many times. The V call is TRBV5-1, the J call TRBJ2-3; 8 nucleotides line up with TRBD1. The germline V gene encodes CDR1 SGHRS and CDR2 YFSETQ. The CDR3 consists of 15 residues. V lost 3 bases to trimming and J lost 1 base; unmatched junction nucleotides: 4. CDR3 nucleotide sequence: TGCGCCAGCAGCTCCCCGGGACAGGGCACAGATACGCAGTATTTT. This translates into CASSSPGQGTDTQYF.

This clonotype was detected a few times. This rearrangement joins TRBV6-5 to TRBJ2-3; 11 bases align to TRBD2. Trimming cost V 3 bases and J 3 bases; bases outside gene matches: 5. The CDR3 is made up of 16 amino acids. Germline CDR1 is MNHEY and CDR2 is SVGAGI. The CDR3 nucleotides read TGTGCCAGCAGTTATAGCGGGGGGGCGACAACAGATACGCAGTATTTT. Translation: CASSYSGGATTDTQYF.

This clonotype was counted a few times. This chain uses TRBV28 with TRBJ2-2; D gene ambiguous. This CDR3 has 15 amino acids. With 6 bases removed from V and 8 bases from J, the gap between germline ends came to 19 bases. CDR1 MDHEN and CDR2 SYDVKM come from the germline V gene. The CDR3 DNA reads as TGTGCCAGCAGCCCTTCCCCGCCGAAGAAGGGGGAGCTGTTTTTT. Protein product: CASSPSPPKKGELFF. The whole variable domain, remainder taken from reference TRBV28 and TRBJ2-2, is DVKVTQSSRYLVKRTGEKVFLECVQDMDHENMFWYRQDPGLGLRLIYFSYDVKMKEKGDIPEGYSVSREKKERFSLILESASTNQTSMYLCASSPSPPKKGELFFGEGSRLTVL.

V gene TRBV28 combines with J gene TRBJ2-2; 9 bases line up with TRBD1. With V trimmed by 5 bases and J by 4 bases, 5 bases remained unmatched. This CDR3 comprises 15 residues. The germline CDR1 and CDR2 sequences are MDHEN and SYDVKM. CDR3 protein: CASSHRDRATGELFF. CDR3 DNA: TGTGCCAGCAGTCACCGGGACAGGGCCACCGGGGAGCTGTTTTTT.

This clonotype was counted at least ten times. The chain couples TRBV9 to TRBJ1-2, with 10 positions matching TRBD1. This CDR3 comprises 18 residues. Germline-derived CDR1 and CDR2 are SGDLS and YYNGEE. Trimming cost V 2 bases and J 3 bases; bases outside gene matches: 13. The CDR3 loop reads CASSVFGTGDRFDYGYTF. DNA for the CDR3: TGTGCCAGCAGCGTGTTCGGGACAGGGGACCGCTTTGACTATGGCTACACCTTC.